These T cell receptor beta chains were read from a single sample in a study of CD8+CD57+ T cells in acquired aplastic anemia. TCRdb fed the reads into MiXCR, producing one record per CDR3 protein. The sample has 250,000 to 350,000 distinct CDR3 sequences; 55% to 65% are singletons. Material: sorted CD4+, CD8+, or CD8+CD57+ T cells (not recorded which) from PBMCs. The receptors here all came from a human donor with severe aplastic anemia or a healthy control (not recorded which). CDR3s include the opening cysteine and the closing phenylalanine or tryptophan. A D gene is named only where the DNA matches it firmly. A clone size is listed for some rows: how often the clone was seen (once, few, many), or a class if it is expanded.

TRBV12-3/TRBV12-4	many	-	TRBJ1-1	CASSFTGTSNTEAFF	TGTGCCAGCAGTTTCACCGGGACATCGAACACTGAAGCTTTCTTT
TRBV6-2/TRBV6-3	-	-	TRBJ2-7	CAGRRGSSCEQYF	TGTGCCGGCAGACGGGGAAGCTCCTGCGAGCAGTACTTC
TRBV27	few	-	TRBJ1-4	CASGPGRGEKLFF	TGTGCCAGCGGCCCCGGGAGAGGTGAAAAACTGTTTTTT
TRBV2	-	-	TRBJ2-3	CASSYRGLAVSTDTQYF	TGTGCCAGCAGTTACCGGGGGCTAGCGGTTAGCACAGATACGCAGTATTTT
TRBV24-1	-	-	TRBJ1-2	CAASDSRGYGGHTF	TGTGCCGCCAGTGATTCTAGAGGGTACGGAGGCCACACCTTC
TRBV5-1	many	-	TRBJ2-3	CASSLEPSSTDTQYF	TGCGCCAGCAGCTTGGAACCGTCTAGCACAGATACGCAGTATTTT
TRBV7-9	-	TRBD2	TRBJ2-3	CASSLTSGRADTQYF	TGTGCCAGCAGCCTGACTAGCGGGAGGGCAGATACGCAGTATTTT
TRBV20-1	once	-	TRBJ2-3	CSARDPGGTQYF	TGCAGTGCTAGAGATCCGGGCGGTACGCAGTATTTT
TRBV20-1	-	TRBD2	TRBJ2-1	CSARVSRAGVSYNEQFF	TGCAGTGCTAGAGTGTCGAGGGCGGGAGTCTCCTACAATGAGCAGTTCTTC
TRBV12-3/TRBV12-4	-	-	TRBJ2-7	CATGRDTGTYEQYF	TGTGCCACCGGTAGGGACACCGGAACCTACGAGCAGTACTTC
TRBV2	-	TRBD1	TRBJ2-5	CASSEGTGVETQYF	TGTGCCAGCAGTGAAGGGACAGGGGTAGAGACCCAGTACTTC
TRBV10-1	few	-	TRBJ1-1	CASSRNRDGTEAFF	TGCGCCAGCAGCAGAAACAGGGATGGGACTGAAGCTTTCTTT
TRBV19	-	TRBD1	TRBJ1-2	CASTQTGGANYGYTF	TGTGCCAGTACCCAGACAGGGGGCGCGAACTATGGCTACACCTTC
TRBV5-5	-	-	TRBJ1-4	CASSLFAQGTTNEKLFF	TGTGCCAGCAGCTTGTTCGCGCAGGGAACAACTAATGAAAAACTGTTTTTT
TRBV10-3	-	-	TRBJ2-2	CAISDRTGELFF	TGTGCCATCAGTGACCGCACGGGGGAGCTGTTTTTT
TRBV6-2/TRBV6-3	many	-	TRBJ1-1	CASSYPAAGTWNTEAFF	TGTGCCAGCAGTTACCCGGCGGCCGGTACCTGGAACACTGAAGCTTTCTTT
TRBV25-1	-	-	TRBJ1-1	CASSGHRAGNTEAFF	TGTGCCAGCAGTGGACACAGGGCGGGTAACACTGAAGCTTTCTTT
TRBV11-2	-	TRBD2	TRBJ2-3	CASSLGSSGVFTDTQYF	TGTGCCAGCAGCTTAGGGTCTAGCGGGGTTTTCACAGATACGCAGTATTTT
TRBV4-2	many	-	TRBJ1-4	CASSQASDEKLFF	TGTGCCAGCAGCCAAGCTAGTGATGAAAAACTGTTTTTT
TRBV2	-	TRBD1	TRBJ2-7	CASSPMTGSIEQYF	TGTGCCAGCAGTCCGATGACAGGGTCTATCGAGCAGTACTTC
TRBV5-1	many	TRBD1	TRBJ2-7	CASSLDGTVTYEQYF	TGCGCCAGCAGCTTGGACGGGACAGTAACCTACGAGCAGTACTTC
TRBV5-1	-	-	TRBJ2-5	CASYSGSGETQYF	TGCGCCAGTTATTCGGGGTCGGGTGAGACCCAGTACTTC
TRBV20-1	many	TRBD1	TRBJ1-2	CSAKPMTGGYGYTF	TGCAGTGCTAAACCGATGACAGGGGGCTATGGCTACACCTTC
TRBV10-1	-	-	TRBJ2-5	CASSAQTQETQYF	TGCGCCAGCAGTGCCCAAACTCAAGAGACTCAGTACTTC
TRBV10-3	-	TRBD2	TRBJ2-1	CAISGGTSGDEQFF	TGTGCCATCAGTGGCGGGACTAGTGGCGATGAGCAGTTCTTC
TRBV7-6	-	TRBD2	TRBJ2-5	CASSLLAGGQTQETQYF	TGTGCCAGCAGTTTACTAGCGGGGGGGCAGACACAAGAGACCCAGTACTTC
TRBV24-1	-	-	TRBJ1-2	CATSDPGTKNGYTF	TGTGCCACCAGTGACCCCGGGACCAAGAATGGCTACACCTTC
TRBV6-6	many	-	TRBJ2-5	CASSVFSETQYF	TGTGCCAGCTCAGTGTTCTCAGAGACCCAGTACTTC
TRBV11-2	-	-	TRBJ2-5	CASSALSGQETQYF	TGTGCCAGCAGCGCCCTGAGTGGTCAAGAGACCCAGTACTTC
TRBV7-8	-	TRBD1	TRBJ2-7	CASSASGTGSTYEQYF	TGTGCCAGCAGCGCATCCGGGACAGGGAGTACCTACGAGCAGTACTTC
TRBV20-1	-	TRBD1	TRBJ1-6	CSASSRTGGSPLHF	TGCAGTGCTAGTAGTCGGACAGGGGGTTCACCCCTCCACTTT
TRBV24-1	once	-	TRBJ1-5	CATSDPGTQHF	TGTGCCACCAGTGACCCTGGGACCCAGCATTTT
TRBV24-1	once	-	TRBJ2-2	CATSHRSNGGRRTGELFF	TGTGCCACCAGTCATCGTTCAAACGGGGGGCGACGGACCGGGGAGCTGTTTTTT
TRBV19	-	-	TRBJ2-7	CASSIAVASYEQYF	TGTGCCAGTAGTATAGCCGTGGCTTCTTACGAGCAGTACTTC
TRBV10-3	-	-	TRBJ2-2	CAISESGTRWELFF	TGTGCCATCAGTGAGAGTGGGACCCGGTGGGAGCTGTTTTTT
TRBV2	-	-	TRBJ1-6	CATLPEGHDSPLHF	TGTGCCACCCTCCCCGAGGGGCATGATTCACCCCTCCACTTT
TRBV5-8	-	-	TRBJ2-7	CASSQGLKGQEYF	TGTGCCAGCAGCCAAGGCCTAAAGGGACAAGAGTACTTC
TRBV6-2/TRBV6-3	few	TRBD1	TRBJ2-2	CASRPGQGENNYFTGELFF	TGTGCCAGCAGACCGGGACAGGGGGAAAATAACTATTTCACCGGGGAGCTGTTTTTT
TRBV2	-	-	TRBJ2-7	CASNHDRTNYEQYF	TGTGCCAGCAACCATGACAGAACCAACTACGAGCAGTACTTC
TRBV5-4	-	-	TRBJ2-5	CASSLRGHQETQYF	TGTGCCAGCAGCTTGCGGGGGCACCAAGAGACCCAGTACTTC
TRBV11-2	few	-	TRBJ2-2	CASSLRPSTGELFF	TGTGCCAGCAGCTTACGCCCTTCCACCGGGGAGCTGTTTTTT
TRBV9	-	-	TRBJ2-5	CASSVGEGQETQYF	TGTGCCAGCAGCGTAGGGGAAGGCCAAGAGACCCAGTACTTC
TRBV7-3	-	-	TRBJ2-7	CASSSRWGEQYF	TGTGCCAGCAGCTCACGATGGGGCGAGCAGTACTTC
TRBV7-9	many	-	TRBJ2-1	CASSLSSATYNEQFF	TGTGCCAGCAGCTTAAGTTCCGCAACCTACAATGAGCAGTTCTTC
TRBV6-4	-	-	TRBJ1-5	CAISEGMSNQPQHF	TGTGCCATCTCTGAAGGGATGAGCAATCAGCCCCAGCATTTT
TRBV2	many	TRBD2	TRBJ2-7	CASSEGGSYEQYF	TGTGCCAGCAGTGAGGGGGGGTCTTACGAGCAGTACTTC
TRBV10-1	-	-	TRBJ2-2	CASGEAGGLFF	TGCGCCAGCGGTGAGGCCGGGGGGCTGTTTTTT
TRBV25-1	-	-	TRBJ1-1	CASSEGVRYTEAFF	TGTGCCAGCAGTGAAGGAGTGCGGTACACTGAAGCTTTCTTT
TRBV20-1	-	TRBD2	TRBJ2-7	CSARATGLAGHEQYF	TGCAGTGCTAGAGCCACTGGACTAGCGGGACACGAGCAGTACTTC
TRBV7-2	-	-	TRBJ2-5	CASSFGEGETQYF	TGTGCCAGCAGCTTCGGGGAAGGAGAGACCCAGTACTTC